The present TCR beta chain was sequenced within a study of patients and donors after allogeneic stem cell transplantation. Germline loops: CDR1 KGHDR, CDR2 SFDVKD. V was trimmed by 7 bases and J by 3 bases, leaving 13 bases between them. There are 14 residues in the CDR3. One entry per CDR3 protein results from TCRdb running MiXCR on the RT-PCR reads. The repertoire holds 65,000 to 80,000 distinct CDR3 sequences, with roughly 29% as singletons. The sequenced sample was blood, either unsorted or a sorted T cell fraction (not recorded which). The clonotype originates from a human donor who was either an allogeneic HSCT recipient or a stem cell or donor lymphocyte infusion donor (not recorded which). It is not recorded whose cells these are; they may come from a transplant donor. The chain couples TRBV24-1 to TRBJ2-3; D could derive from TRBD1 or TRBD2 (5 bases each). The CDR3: CATRGRDLTDTQYF. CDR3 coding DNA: TGTGCCACCAGGGGACGGGATTTAACAGATACGCAGTATTTT.